A single T cell receptor (beta chain) is shown here with its context. The sample belongs to a study of CD8+ T cells in alopecia areata. Sample treatment: oral pan-JAK inhibitor, 5-10 mg twice daily. Extracted RNA was reverse transcribed, and the resulting cDNA served as sequencing template. Sequencing was performed with immunoSEQ multiplex PCR; in TCRdb, only in-frame clones are kept and a portion is missing. The data contain 200,000 to 250,000 clones, 43% of them singletons. With V trimmed by 6 bases and J by 2 bases, 15 bases remained unmatched. The CDR3 extends over 19 amino acids. CDR1 is SEHNR, CDR2 FQNEAQ, per germline (reference sequence).

The clonotype originates from a human donor with alopecia areata. The specimen was CD4+ T cells sorted from blood, collected around week 36, from a patient treated with tofacitinib. This chain links TRBV7-9 with TRBJ2-7, with 14 bases fitting TRBD2. The CDR3 nucleotides are TGTGCCAGCAGTACCTCGCCGGGACTAGCGGGAGTAAGCACCTACGAGCAGTACTTC. Protein: CASSTSPGLAGVSTYEQYF.